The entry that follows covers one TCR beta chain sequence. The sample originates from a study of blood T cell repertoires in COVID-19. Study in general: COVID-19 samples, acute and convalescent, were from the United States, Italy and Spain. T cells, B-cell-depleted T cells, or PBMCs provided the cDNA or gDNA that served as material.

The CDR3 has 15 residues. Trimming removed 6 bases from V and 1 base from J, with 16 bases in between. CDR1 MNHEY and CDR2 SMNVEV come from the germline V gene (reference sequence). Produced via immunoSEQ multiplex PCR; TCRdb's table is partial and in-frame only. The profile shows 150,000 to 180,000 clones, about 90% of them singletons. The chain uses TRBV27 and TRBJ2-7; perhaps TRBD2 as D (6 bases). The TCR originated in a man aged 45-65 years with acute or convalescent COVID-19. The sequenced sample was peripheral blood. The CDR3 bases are TGTGCCAGCAGAGATTCGGGACTGAGATCCTACGAGCAGTACTTC. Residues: CASRDSGLRSYEQYF.